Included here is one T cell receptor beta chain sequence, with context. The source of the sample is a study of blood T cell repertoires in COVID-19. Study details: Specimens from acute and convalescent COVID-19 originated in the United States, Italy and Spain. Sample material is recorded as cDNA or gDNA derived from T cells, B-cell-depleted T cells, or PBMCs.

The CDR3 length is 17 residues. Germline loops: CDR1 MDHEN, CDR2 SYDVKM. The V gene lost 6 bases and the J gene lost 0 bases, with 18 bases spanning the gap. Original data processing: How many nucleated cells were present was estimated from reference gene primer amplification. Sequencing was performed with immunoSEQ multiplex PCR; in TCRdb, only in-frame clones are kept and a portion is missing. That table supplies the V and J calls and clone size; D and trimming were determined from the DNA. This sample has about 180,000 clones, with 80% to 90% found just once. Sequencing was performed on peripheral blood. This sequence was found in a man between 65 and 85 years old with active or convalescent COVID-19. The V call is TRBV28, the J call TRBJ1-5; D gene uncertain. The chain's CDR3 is CASRIGRVLYSNQPQHF. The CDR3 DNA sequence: TGTGCCAGCAGGATCGGGAGGGTCCTATATAGCAATCAGCCCCAGCATTTT.